This passage covers 11 T cell receptor beta chains from one sample sequenced in a study of blood T cell repertoires in COVID-19. TCRdb keeps only in-frame clones here, not all; method: immunoSEQ multiplex PCR. The table has tens of thousands of clones, around 85% seen once. The source material was peripheral blood. These receptors originate from a man in his 70s with COVID-19, enrolled during active disease.

The chain couples TRBV2 to TRBJ1-6, with TRBD1 matching over 7 bases. Germline CDR1 and CDR2: SNHLY and FYNNEI. The junction had 5 bases not matched to a gene; V was cut back by 4 bases and J by 11 bases. The CDR3 has 13 residues. CDR3 sequence (DNA): TGTGCCAGCAGTGTACAGGGGCATCCACCCCTCCACTTT. Translating it yields CASSVQGHPPLHF.

The J gene is TRBJ1-1, the V gene TRBV27, with TRBD1 matching over 7 bases. Germline CDR1 and CDR2: MNHEY and SMNVEV (reference sequence). The CDR3 is 14 residues long. Germline trimming cut 4 bases from V and 0 bases from J; bases unmatched to any gene: 2. The chain's CDR3 is CASSWDRVNTEAFF. CDR3 coding DNA: TGTGCCAGCAGTTGGGACAGAGTGAACACTGAAGCTTTCTTT.

The chain links TRBV3-1 (or the pseudogene TRBV3-2) to TRBJ2-7, with D possibly TRBD2 on 5 matching bases. The germline CDR1 and CDR2 sequences are LGHDT and YNNKEL (reference sequence). Between the trimmed V and J ends, which lost 1 base and 1 base, there was a span of 5 bases. The CDR3 is 13 amino acids. The CDR3 DNA follows: TGTGCCAGCAGCCAAGTAGCGTCCTACGAGCAGTACTTC. Residues: CASSQVASYEQYF.

This clone was found a few times. This chain joins TRBV19 and TRBJ2-7; 10 nucleotides agree with TRBD1. V was clipped by 3 bases and J by 2 bases; unmatched bases: 1. Germline V gene lookup returns CDR1 LNHDA and CDR2 SQIVND (reference sequence). This CDR3 is 14 amino acids long. CDR3 in DNA: TGTGCCAGTAGTATCGGACAGGGGGCCTACGAGCAGTACTTC. This encodes CASSIGQGAYEQYF.

The table lists this clone with a count of one. The chain combines TRBV5-1 with TRBJ2-1; 7 positions match TRBD1. V shed 3 bases, J shed 3 bases, and the junction held 3 bases outside the gene matches. Germline V lookup: CDR1 SGHRS, CDR2 YFSETQ. The CDR3 is 14 amino acids. CDR3 protein: CASSWDSLYNEQFF. The CDR3, as DNA: TGCGCCAGCAGCTGGGACAGTCTCTACAATGAGCAGTTCTTC.

The J gene is TRBJ2-1, the V gene TRBV7-2; TRBD2 matches 11 bases. V was pared by 5 bases and J by 3 bases, with 3 bases of the junction left unmatched. The V gene's germline CDR1 is SGHTA and CDR2 FQGNSA. The CDR3 length is 15 residues. The CDR3 bases are TGTGCCAGCAGCATTGGACTAGCGGGCTACAATGAGCAGTTCTTC. Amino acids: CASSIGLAGYNEQFF.

This chain links TRBV11-3 with TRBJ2-2; 8 bases match TRBD1. With 0 bases clipped from V and 6 bases from J, the junction kept 3 bases outside the gene matches. CDR1 and CDR2 from the germline V gene are SGHNT and YENEEA. The CDR3 is made up of 15 amino acids. CDR3 DNA sequence: TGTGCCAGCAGCTTAGACAGGGGGCGGTCCGGGGAGCTGTTTTTT. As protein: CASSLDRGRSGELFF.

The CDR3 sequence: CASSARDTYPGYTF. The CDR3, as DNA: TGTGCCAGCAGTGCAAGAGACACCTACCCTGGCTACACCTTC. The gene calls are TRBV6-2 or TRBV6-3 and TRBJ1-2; D is ambiguous. Trimming shortened V by 5 bases and J by 7 bases, and 17 bases separated the two germline ends. CDR3 size: 14 residues. The germline V gene encodes CDR1 MNHEY and CDR2 SVGEGT.

V is TRBV4-1 and J is TRBJ2-2, with 8 bases that match TRBD1. The trim removed 5 bases at V and 0 bases at J, leaving 8 bases unmatched. In germline, CDR1 is MGHRA, CDR2 YSYEKL. The CDR3 is 17 amino acids. CDR3: CASSFDRGRANTGELFF. The CDR3 DNA is TGCGCCAGCAGCTTTGACAGGGGCAGAGCGAACACCGGGGAGCTGTTTTTT.

This sequence joins TRBV5-6 and TRBJ1-5; TRBD1 aligns across 9 bases. Germline V gene lookup returns CDR1 SGHDT and CDR2 YYEEEE. J gave up 6 bases and V 5 bases, and 9 bases lay outside the gene matches. This CDR3 is 15 amino acids long. The CDR3 here is CASSFATGGRQPQHF. CDR3 sequence (DNA): TGTGCCAGCAGTTTCGCCACAGGGGGCCGTCAGCCCCAGCATTTT.

J is TRBJ1-1 and V is TRBV7-9, with TRBD1 matching 10 bases. Germline CDR1 is SEHNR and CDR2 is FQNEAQ (reference sequence). The CDR3 extends over 16 amino acids. J gave up 4 bases and V 4 bases, and 9 bases lay outside the gene matches. The CDR3 spells CASSSTTGGLPTEAFF. The DNA of the CDR3 is TGTGCCAGCAGCTCAACGACAGGGGGCCTTCCCACTGAAGCTTTCTTT.